The text below deals with one TCR beta chain. This sample was included in a study of T cell changes during pregnancy in multiple sclerosis. The protocol was immunoSEQ multiplex PCR, while the TCRdb copy is restricted to in-frame clones and leaves out a portion. Of over 70,000 clones in the sample, just under 95% are singletons; the top ten hold roughly 4.5%. The CDR3 length is 15 residues. Trimming left V 4 bases short and J 4 bases short, with 17 bases between. In germline, CDR1 is MNHEY, CDR2 SMNVEV (reference sequence). The gene calls are TRBV27 and TRBJ2-7; weak D call: TRBD1 (6 bases). The sequencing used peripheral blood, collected in the first trimester of pregnancy. The receptor's source is a female donor with multiple sclerosis, enrolled in a pregnancy study. CDR3 nucleotides: TGTGCCAGCAGTTCCGCGGCAGGGGTCCTTTACGAGCAGTACTTC. Encoded protein: CASSSAAGVLYEQYF.